This passage covers 2 T cell receptor beta chains from one sample sequenced in a study of cytomegalovirus exposure and HLA in healthy donors. Amplification used 60 Vbeta primers and 13 Jbeta primers. Produced via immunoSEQ multiplex PCR; TCRdb's table is partial and in-frame only. This table has 90,000 to 100,000 clones, 70% to 90% appearing once. The sample was PBMCs. All receptors derive from a man aged 18 to 29 in good health and CMV-seronegative.

The V gene is TRBV7-6, the J gene TRBJ1-1, with TRBD1 as a possible D gene (5 bases). V shed 0 bases and J shed 5 bases, with 7 bases lying between them. Looked up from germline, CDR1 is SGHVS and CDR2 is FNYEAQ. The CDR3 is made up of 13 amino acids. The CDR3 spells CASSLARGTEAFF. In nucleotides, the CDR3 is TGTGCCAGCAGCTTAGCGCGGGGGACTGAAGCTTTCTTT.

This clone has just a few counts. The chain joins TRBV25-1 to TRBJ1-1; 7 nucleotides align to TRBD1. J was trimmed by 2 bases and V by 6 bases; bases with no gene match: 12. The CDR3 has 16 amino acids. In germline, CDR1 is MGHDK, CDR2 SYGVNS. Here the CDR3 reads CASSPYGQERNTEAFF. In nucleotides, the CDR3 is TGTGCCAGCAGCCCCTACGGACAGGAAAGAAACACTGAAGCTTTCTTT.